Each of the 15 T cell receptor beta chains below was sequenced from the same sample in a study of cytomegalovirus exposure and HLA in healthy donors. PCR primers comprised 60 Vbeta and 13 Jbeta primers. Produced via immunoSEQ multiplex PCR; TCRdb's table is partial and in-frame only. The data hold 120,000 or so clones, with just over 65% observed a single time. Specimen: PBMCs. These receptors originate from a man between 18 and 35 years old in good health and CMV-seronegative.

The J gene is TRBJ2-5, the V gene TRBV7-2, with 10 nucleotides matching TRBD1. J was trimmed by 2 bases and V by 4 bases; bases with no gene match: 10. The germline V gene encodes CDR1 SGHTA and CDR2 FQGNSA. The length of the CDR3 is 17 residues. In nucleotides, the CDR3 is TGTGCCAGCAGCTCCCTTCCGGGGACAGGGGTACAAGAGACCCAGTACTTC. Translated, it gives CASSSLPGTGVQETQYF.

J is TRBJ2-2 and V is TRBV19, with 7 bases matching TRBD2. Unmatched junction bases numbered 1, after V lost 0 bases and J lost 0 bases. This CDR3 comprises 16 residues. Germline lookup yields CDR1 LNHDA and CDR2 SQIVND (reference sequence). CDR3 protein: CASSIEGTTNTGELFF. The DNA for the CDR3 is TGTGCCAGTAGTATAGAAGGGACTACGAACACCGGGGAGCTGTTTTTT.

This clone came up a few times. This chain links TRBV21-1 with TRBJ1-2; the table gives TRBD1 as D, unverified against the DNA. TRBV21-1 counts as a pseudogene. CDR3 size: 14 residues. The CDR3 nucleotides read TGTGCCAGCAGAGCCGGGACAGGGATCTATGGCTACACCTTC. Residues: CASRAGTGIYGYTF.

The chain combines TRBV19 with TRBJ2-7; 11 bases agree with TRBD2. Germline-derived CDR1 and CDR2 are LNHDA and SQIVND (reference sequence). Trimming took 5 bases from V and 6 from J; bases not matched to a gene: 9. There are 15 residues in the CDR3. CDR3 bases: TGTGCCAGTAGTGTTACTAGCGGGAGTCCCAGCGAGCAGTACTTC. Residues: CASSVTSGSPSEQYF.

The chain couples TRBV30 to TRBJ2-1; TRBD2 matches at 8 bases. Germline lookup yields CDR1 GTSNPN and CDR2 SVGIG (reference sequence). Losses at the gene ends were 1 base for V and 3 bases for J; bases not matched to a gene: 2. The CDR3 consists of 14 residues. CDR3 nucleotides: TGTGCCTGGAGTGGGCTAGCGGGCTACAATGAGCAGTTCTTC. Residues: CAWSGLAGYNEQFF.

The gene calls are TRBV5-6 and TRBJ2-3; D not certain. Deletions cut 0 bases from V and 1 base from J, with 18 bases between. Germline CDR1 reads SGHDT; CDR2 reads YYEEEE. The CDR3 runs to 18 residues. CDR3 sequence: CASSLDLSGVGGTDTQYF. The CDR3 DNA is TGTGCCAGCAGCTTGGATTTATCCGGTGTCGGAGGCACAGATACGCAGTATTTT.

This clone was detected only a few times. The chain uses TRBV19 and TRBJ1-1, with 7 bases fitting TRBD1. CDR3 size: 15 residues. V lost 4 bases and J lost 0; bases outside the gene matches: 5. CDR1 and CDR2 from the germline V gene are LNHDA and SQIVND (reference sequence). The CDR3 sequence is CASSKRTGLNTEAFF. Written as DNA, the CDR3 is TGTGCCAGTAGTAAGCGGACAGGACTGAACACTGAAGCTTTCTTT.

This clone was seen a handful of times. The CDR3 loop is CASSLSRVDEQFF. The CDR3 DNA sequence: TGTGCCAGCAGCTTATCCCGAGTGGATGAGCAGTTCTTC. This rearrangement joins TRBV7-2 to TRBJ2-1; D not resolved. The CDR3 is made up of 13 amino acids. The germline V gene encodes CDR1 SGHTA and CDR2 FQGNSA. Trimming pared 2 bases from V and 8 bases from J, leaving 10 bases between.

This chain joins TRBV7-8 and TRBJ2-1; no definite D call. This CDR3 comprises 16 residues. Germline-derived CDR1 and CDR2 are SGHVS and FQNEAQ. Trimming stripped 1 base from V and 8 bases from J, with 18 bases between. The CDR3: CASSLGELAARHEQFF. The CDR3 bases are TGTGCCAGCAGCTTAGGAGAGTTAGCCGCCCGCCATGAGCAGTTCTTC.

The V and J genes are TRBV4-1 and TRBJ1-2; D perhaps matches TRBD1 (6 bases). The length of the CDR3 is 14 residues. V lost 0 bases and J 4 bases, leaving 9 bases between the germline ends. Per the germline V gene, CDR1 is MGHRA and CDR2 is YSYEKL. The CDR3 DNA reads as TGCGCCAGCAGCCAAGATACAGGGACCTATGGCTACACCTTC. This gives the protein CASSQDTGTYGYTF.

CDR3 sequence (DNA): TGCGCCAGCAGCCAAGATCGGGTGTCCGGGGCCAACGTCCTGACTTTC. Its protein product is CASSQDRVSGANVLTF. This sequence joins TRBV4-3 and TRBJ2-6; no definite D call. The CDR3 loop spans 16 amino acids. In germline, CDR1 is LGHNA, CDR2 YSLEER. Trimming shortened V by 0 bases and J by 4 bases, and 10 bases separated the two germline ends.

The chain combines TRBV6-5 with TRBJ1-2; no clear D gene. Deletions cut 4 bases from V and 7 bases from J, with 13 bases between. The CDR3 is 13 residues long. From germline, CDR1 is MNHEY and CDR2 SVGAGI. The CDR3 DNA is TGTGCCAGCAGTTCGGGGTTAAGCGGTGGCTACACCTTC. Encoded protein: CASSSGLSGGYTF.

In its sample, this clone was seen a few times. Here the CDR3 reads CASSPENEQFF. Written as DNA, the CDR3 is TGTGCCTCCTCTCCGGAGAATGAGCAGTTCTTC. The chain couples TRBV10-3 to TRBJ2-1; D ambiguous. Trimming removed 11 bases from V and 7 bases from J, with 12 bases in between. Germline CDR1 is ENHRY and CDR2 is SYGVKD. The CDR3 is 11 amino acids.

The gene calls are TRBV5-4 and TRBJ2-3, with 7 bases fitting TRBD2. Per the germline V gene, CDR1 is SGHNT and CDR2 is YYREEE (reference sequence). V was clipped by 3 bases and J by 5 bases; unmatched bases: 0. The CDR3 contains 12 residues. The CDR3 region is CASSSSGDTQYF. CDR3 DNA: TGTGCCAGCAGCTCTAGCGGAGATACGCAGTATTTT.

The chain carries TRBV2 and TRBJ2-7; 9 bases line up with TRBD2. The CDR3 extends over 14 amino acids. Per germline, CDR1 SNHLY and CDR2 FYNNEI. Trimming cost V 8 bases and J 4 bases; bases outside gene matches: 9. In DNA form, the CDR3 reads TGTGCCAGCCGGCGGGAAGCGGGAGGATACGAGCAGTACTTC. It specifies CASRREAGGYEQYF.